The 24 T cell receptor beta chains below all came from one sample that was sequenced in a study of cytomegalovirus exposure and HLA in healthy donors. The PCR ran on 60 Vbeta and 13 Jbeta primers. Libraries were prepared by immunoSEQ multiplex PCR; TCRdb keeps only in-frame clonotypes and omits some of them. The data contain over 60,000 clones, approximately 81% of them singletons. The sequencing input was PBMCs. The receptor set was obtained from a woman in her twenties or thirties in good health and CMV-seropositive.

The gene calls are TRBV11-3 and TRBJ2-7; 7 bases match TRBD1. Germline loops: CDR1 SGHNT, CDR2 YENEEA. This CDR3 region has 20 residues. Trimming cost V 5 bases and J 3 bases; bases outside gene matches: 25. CDR3 nucleotide sequence: TGTGCCAGCAGCAGAATCCCTTTGACAGGGAGCTATACCCGTGACTACGAGCAGTACTTC. Translated, it gives CASSRIPLTGSYTRDYEQYF.

The chain carries TRBV7-2 and TRBJ2-7; D might be TRBD2 (5 bases). CDR3 length: 16 residues. The V end was cut by 1 base, the J end by 0 bases, with 13 bases between. The V gene's germline CDR1 is SGHTA and CDR2 FQGNSA. The CDR3 sequence: CASSLGASLVSYEQYF. The CDR3 DNA is TGTGCCAGCAGCTTAGGAGCTAGCTTAGTCTCCTACGAGCAGTACTTC.

The rearrangement links TRBV15 to TRBJ1-5; 7 nucleotides agree with TRBD1. The CDR3 contains 13 residues. Germline CDR1 is LNHNV and CDR2 is YYDKDF (reference sequence). Unmatched junction bases numbered 5, after V lost 5 bases and J lost 7 bases. The CDR3 nucleotides read TGTGCCACCAGCTTATCGGACAGGCAGCCCCAGCATTTT. The encoded protein is CATSLSDRQPQHF.

This clone appeared a few times. J is TRBJ2-7 and V is TRBV2; the match to TRBD2 covers 9 bases. The CDR3 sequence is 13 residues long. With V trimmed by 9 bases and J by 7 bases, 10 bases remained unmatched. Germline CDR1 SNHLY, CDR2 FYNNEI. The CDR3: CASSLAGIGEQYF. CDR3 DNA: TGTGCCAGTTCCCTAGCGGGAATAGGTGAGCAGTACTTC.

This clone appeared a few times. V gene TRBV30 combines with J gene TRBJ1-6; TRBD1 is a possible D gene (5 bases). Germline V gene data show CDR1 as GTSNPN and CDR2 as SVGIG (reference sequence). The CDR3 loop spans 14 amino acids. The V and J ends lost 2 bases and 8 bases respectively, with 13 bases between them. The CDR3 DNA sequence: TGTGCCTGGAGTAATCCCGGGGGTTATTCACCCCTCCACTTT. Its protein is CAWSNPGGYSPLHF.

The gene calls are TRBV5-6 and TRBJ2-7; 16 bases line up with TRBD2. The ends lost 3 bases at V and 3 bases at J; junction bases unmatched: 6. The CDR3 has 17 amino acids. Per germline, CDR1 SGHDT and CDR2 YYEEEE. The CDR3 loop is CASSWTGLAGGNYEQYF. In nucleotides, the CDR3 is TGTGCCAGCAGCTGGACGGGACTAGCGGGAGGGAACTACGAGCAGTACTTC.

The chain joins TRBV6-1 to TRBJ2-2; TRBD2 aligns across 10 bases. V trimming: 4 bases; J trimming: 3 bases; junction bases outside the gene matches: 2. Germline V gene data show CDR1 as MNHNS and CDR2 as SASEGT. CDR3 length equals 15 residues. This chain's CDR3 is CASSALAGHTGELFF. CDR3 in DNA: TGTGCCAGCAGTGCACTAGCGGGACACACCGGGGAGCTGTTTTTT.

The chain joins TRBV28 to TRBJ1-2; TRBD1 agrees at 7 bases. V shed 6 bases, J shed 2 bases, and the junction held 6 bases outside the gene matches. CDR1 is MDHEN and CDR2 is SYDVKM in the germline V gene. The CDR3 contains 14 residues. The CDR3 loop reads CASREQGNNYGYTF. CDR3 nucleotides: TGTGCCAGCAGGGAACAGGGGAACAACTATGGCTACACCTTC.

Here the CDR3 reads CASRPSGVSSYNEQFF. The CDR3 nucleotides read TGTGCCAGCAGACCTAGCGGGGTCAGCTCCTACAATGAGCAGTTCTTC. This rearrangement joins TRBV28 to TRBJ2-1; 9 positions match TRBD2. Germline trimming cut 6 bases from V and 0 bases from J; bases unmatched to any gene: 6. CDR3 length equals 16 residues. The germline V gene encodes CDR1 MDHEN and CDR2 SYDVKM.

CDR3 protein: CASSLQGGRTEAFF. Written as DNA, the CDR3 is TGTGCCAGCAGCTTACAGGGGGGACGAACTGAAGCTTTCTTT. The rearrangement joins TRBV7-9 to TRBJ1-1; 7 bases fit TRBD1. The CDR3 extends over 14 amino acids. J lost 5 bases, V lost 2 bases, and 5 bases had no gene match. CDR1 and CDR2 from the germline V gene are SEHNR and FQNEAQ (reference sequence).

V and J are TRBV7-2 and TRBJ1-2; no clear D gene. Looked up from germline, CDR1 is SGHTA and CDR2 is FQGNSA. This CDR3 is 17 amino acids long. The V gene lost 1 base and the J gene lost 5 bases, with 20 bases spanning the gap. In DNA form, the CDR3 reads TGTGCCAGCAGCTTAGGGGTGGGAGCCAGGAGCCTTTATGGCTACACCTTC. It codes for CASSLGVGARSLYGYTF.

The chain employs TRBV10-3 and TRBJ2-7; 9 bases map to TRBD2. Trimming removed 3 bases from V and 2 bases from J; junction bases left unmatched: 8. The CDR3 covers 16 residues. The V gene's germline CDR1 is ENHRY and CDR2 SYGVKD. CDR3 DNA sequence: TGTGCCATCAGTGAACTATTAGCGGGAGCCACCTACGAGCAGTACTTC. This codes for CAISELLAGATYEQYF.

The gene calls are TRBV28 and TRBJ2-1, with D perhaps TRBD1 (5 bases). CDR1 and CDR2 (germline): MDHEN, SYDVKM. The germline V and J ends were trimmed by 3 bases and 8 bases, with 8 bases remaining between them. The CDR3 is 12 residues long. The CDR3 protein is CASSFARDEQFF. The CDR3 nucleotides read TGTGCCAGCAGTTTTGCCAGGGATGAGCAGTTCTTC.

The V call is TRBV15, the J call TRBJ1-1; 8 bases align to TRBD1. The length of the CDR3 is 24 residues. J gave up 4 bases and V 1 base, and 32 bases lay outside the gene matches. Germline lookup yields CDR1 LNHNV and CDR2 YYDKDF (reference sequence). The CDR3 loop reads CATSRVPRTTRRRQGPAMGTEAFF. CDR3 DNA sequence: TGTGCCACCAGCAGAGTACCGAGGACGACCCGACGTCGACAGGGGCCAGCGATGGGCACTGAAGCTTTCTTT.

The genes are TRBV27 and TRBJ2-1, with 10 bases identical to TRBD2. The CDR3 spans 14 residues. V trimming: 7 bases; J trimming: 8 bases; junction bases outside the gene matches: 8. Germline values: CDR1 MNHEY, CDR2 SMNVEV (reference sequence). CDR3 protein: CASMEKREGHEQFF. The DNA for the CDR3 is TGTGCCAGCATGGAAAAGCGGGAGGGCCATGAGCAGTTCTTC.

The chain recombines TRBV10-3 with TRBJ2-1, with TRBD2 matching 7 bases. The CDR3 spans 16 residues. CDR1 ENHRY and CDR2 SYGVKD come from the germline V gene. V lost 2 bases to trimming and J lost 2 bases; unmatched junction nucleotides: 6. CDR3 in DNA: TGTGCCATCAGTGAGGGGGCTAGCGGTCCCTACAATGAGCAGTTCTTC. Residues: CAISEGASGPYNEQFF.

V and J are TRBV5-4 and TRBJ2-7, with TRBD2 matching over 7 bases. Germline CDR1 is SGHNT and CDR2 is YYREEE (reference sequence). Trimming removed 6 bases from V and 1 base from J; junction bases left unmatched: 19. The CDR3 spans 18 residues. The chain's CDR3 is CASTGRASGDPPSYEQYF. The CDR3 DNA follows: TGTGCCAGCACCGGAAGGGCTAGCGGAGACCCTCCTTCCTACGAGCAGTACTTC.

This clone has just a few counts. This chain uses TRBV6-1 with TRBJ2-7; 7 positions agree with TRBD2. Trimming took 0 bases from V and 0 from J; bases not matched to a gene: 20. The CDR3 is 21 amino acids. CDR1 MNHNS and CDR2 SASEGT come from the germline V gene. Here the CDR3 reads CASSEASVVFSGARSSYEQYF. The CDR3 DNA reads TGTGCCAGCAGTGAAGCCTCCGTGGTGTTCAGCGGGGCCAGGAGCTCCTACGAGCAGTACTTC.

CDR3 sequence: CASSLGGANEQFF. CDR3 nucleotides: TGCGCCAGCAGCTTGGGGGGAGCCAATGAGCAGTTCTTC. This rearrangement joins TRBV5-1 to TRBJ2-1, with a possible D match to TRBD2 (5 bases). Trimming took 0 bases from V and 6 from J, leaving 7 bases between them. The CDR3 extends over 13 amino acids. The germline V gene has CDR1 SGHRS and CDR2 YFSETQ. Filled out from reference TRBV5-1 and TRBJ2-1, the complete variable domain reads KAGVTQTPRYLIKTRGQQVTLSCSPISGHRSVSWYQQTPGQGLQFLFEYFSETQRNKGNFPGRFSGRQFSNSRSEMNVSTLELGDSALYLCASSLGGANEQFFGPGTRLTVL.

The chain employs TRBV7-6 and TRBJ1-4; D possibly corresponds to TRBD1 (6 bases). Trimming stripped 4 bases from V and 5 bases from J, with 14 bases between. This CDR3 is 15 amino acids long. Germline loops: CDR1 SGHVS, CDR2 FNYEAQ. This CDR3 is CASSYRQDTNEKLFF. CDR3 sequence (DNA): TGTGCCAGCAGCTACCGACAGGATACCAATGAAAAACTGTTTTTT.

The chain couples TRBV28 to TRBJ1-5, with D possibly matching TRBD1 (5 bases). Trimming removed 6 bases at V and 1 base at J, with 16 bases between. CDR1 and CDR2 from the germline V gene are MDHEN and SYDVKM. The CDR3 runs 16 residues. DNA for the CDR3: TGTGCCAGCAGGCGGTTCGGCAGGGTCAGCAATCAGCCCCAGCATTTT. Residues: CASRRFGRVSNQPQHF. The full variable domain, rest sourced from reference TRBV28 and TRBJ1-5, is DVKVTQSSRYLVKRTGEKVFLECVQDMDHENMFWYRQDPGLGLRLIYFSYDVKMKEKGDIPEGYSVSREKKERFSLILESASTNQTSMYLCASRRFGRVSNQPQHFGDGTRLSIL.

The chain joins TRBV28 to TRBJ2-1; D may be TRBD2 (5 bases). Germline CDR1 reads MDHEN; CDR2 reads SYDVKM. The CDR3 spans 15 residues. V gave up 3 bases and J gave up 4 bases, with 13 bases separating them. Here the CDR3 reads CASSFPSVAYNEQFF. CDR3 nucleotide sequence: TGTGCCAGCAGTTTTCCATCGGTAGCGTACAATGAGCAGTTCTTC.

The chain employs TRBV18 and TRBJ2-3, with 8 bases fitting TRBD2. The CDR3 totals 15 residues. Germline trimming cut 3 bases from V and 0 bases from J; bases unmatched to any gene: 2. Germline CDR1 and CDR2: KGHSH and LQKENI. The CDR3 loop is CASSPSGKSTDTQYF. In DNA, the CDR3 is TGTGCCAGCTCACCTAGCGGGAAGAGCACAGATACGCAGTATTTT.

The chain is built from TRBV13 and TRBJ1-1, with 7 bases that match TRBD1. The CDR3 loop spans 17 amino acids. From germline, CDR1 is PRHDT and CDR2 FYEKMQ (reference sequence). The junction had 14 bases not matched to a gene; V was cut back by 4 bases and J by 3 bases. The CDR3 spells CASSSQGRRRGDTEAFF. CDR3 sequence (DNA): TGTGCCAGCAGCTCACAGGGGAGGCGGCGGGGGGACACTGAAGCTTTCTTT.